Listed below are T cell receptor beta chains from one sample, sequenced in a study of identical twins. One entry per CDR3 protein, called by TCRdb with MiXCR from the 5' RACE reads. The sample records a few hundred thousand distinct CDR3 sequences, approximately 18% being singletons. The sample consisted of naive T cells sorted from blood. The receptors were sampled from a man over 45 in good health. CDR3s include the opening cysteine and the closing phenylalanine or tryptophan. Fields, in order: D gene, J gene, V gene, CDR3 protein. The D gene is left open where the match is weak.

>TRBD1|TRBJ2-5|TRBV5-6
CASSSGTGIETQYF
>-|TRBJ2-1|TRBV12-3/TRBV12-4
CASRGGNEQFF
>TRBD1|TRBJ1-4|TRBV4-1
CASSLRGQVREKLFF
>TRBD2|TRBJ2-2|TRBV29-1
CSVAERENTGELFF
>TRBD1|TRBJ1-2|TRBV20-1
CSARRQGAYGYTF
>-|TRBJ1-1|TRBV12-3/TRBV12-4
CATRDSFTEAFF
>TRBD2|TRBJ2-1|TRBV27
CASSFPSEREAYEQFF
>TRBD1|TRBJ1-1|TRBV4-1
CASSQGTGIVNTEAFF
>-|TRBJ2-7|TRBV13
CASSLALRGGSSYEQYF
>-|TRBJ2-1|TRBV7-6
CASSFGQASYNEQFF
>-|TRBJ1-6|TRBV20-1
CSARERLRSSYNSPLHF
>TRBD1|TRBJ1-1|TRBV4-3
CASSQDRGNTEAFF
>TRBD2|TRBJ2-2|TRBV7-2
CASRGEGTGELFF
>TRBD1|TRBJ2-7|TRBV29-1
CSVETGAREQYF
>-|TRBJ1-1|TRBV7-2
CASSPARTVNTEAFF
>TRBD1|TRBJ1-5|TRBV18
CASSPGQENRNQPQHF
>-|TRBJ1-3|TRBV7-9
CASSLVSGDPSGNTIYF
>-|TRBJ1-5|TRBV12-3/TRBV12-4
CATTWGSQPQHF
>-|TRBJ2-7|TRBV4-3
CASSQDWAYEQYF
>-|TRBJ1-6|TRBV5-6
CASSPGGRSSPLHF
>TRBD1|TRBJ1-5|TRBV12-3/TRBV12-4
CASSSVRGWGLTDQPQHF
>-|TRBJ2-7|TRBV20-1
CSARAPGTPYEQYF
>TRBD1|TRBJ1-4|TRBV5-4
CASSRRDRAEKLFF
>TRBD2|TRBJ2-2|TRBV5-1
CASSDGTIPGELFF
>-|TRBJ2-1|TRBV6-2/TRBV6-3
CASSYEGDFFYNEQFF
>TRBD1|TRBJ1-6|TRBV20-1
CSARTTGASPLHF
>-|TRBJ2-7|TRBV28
CASSLSGGAGDYEQYF
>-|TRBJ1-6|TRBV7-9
CATGEMTYNSPLHF
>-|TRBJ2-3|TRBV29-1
CSVDQGYLVEGTQYF
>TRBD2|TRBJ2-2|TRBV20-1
CSATSGTINTGELFF
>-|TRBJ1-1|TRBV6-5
CASSYGGSEAFF
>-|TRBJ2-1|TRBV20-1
CSARDYRNYNEQFF
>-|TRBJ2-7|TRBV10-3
CAISEPNFWGDYEQYF
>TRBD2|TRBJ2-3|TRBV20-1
CSAPLWASGGADTQYF
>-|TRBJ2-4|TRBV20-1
CSALDDLAKNIQYF
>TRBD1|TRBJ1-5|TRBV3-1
CASSPTGLHQPQHF
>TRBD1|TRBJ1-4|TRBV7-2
CASSLSAGGGEKLFF
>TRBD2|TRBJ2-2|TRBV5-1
CASSGGGTGGELFF
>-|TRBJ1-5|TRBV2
CASSEGLGRVGDQPQHF
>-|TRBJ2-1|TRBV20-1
CSARDGGGGSYNEQFF